These 25 T cell receptor beta chains came from one sample sequenced in a study of blood T cell repertoires in COVID-19. The repertoire was sequenced with immunoSEQ multiplex PCR; TCRdb's copy has only in-frame clones and lacks some. The sample has 300,000 to 350,000 clones; around 90% are singletons. The specimen sequenced was peripheral blood. The receptors were gathered from a young man with active or convalescent COVID-19.

The chain employs TRBV11-3 and TRBJ2-1; 14 bases are a match to TRBD2. Germline CDR1 and CDR2: SGHNT and YENEEA. This CDR3 is 20 amino acids long. V was pared by 4 bases and J by 3 bases, with 14 bases of the junction left unmatched. This CDR3 reads CASSSLFPGLAGENYNEQFF. CDR3 nucleotide sequence: TGTGCCAGCAGCTCCCTCTTCCCGGGACTAGCGGGGGAAAACTACAATGAGCAGTTCTTC.

The chain links TRBV7-9 to TRBJ1-4; weak D call: TRBD1 (6 bases). This CDR3 has 15 amino acids. Between the trimmed V and J ends, which lost 5 bases and 7 bases, there was a span of 17 bases. The V gene's germline CDR1 is SEHNR and CDR2 FQNEAQ (reference sequence). DNA of the CDR3: TGTGCCAGCAGCCTGCTTGAAACAGGGCCTGAAAAACTGTTTTTT. Translated: CASSLLETGPEKLFF.

DNA for the CDR3: TGTGCCAGCACCAGGAGCGGGAGTAGGCAAGAGACCCAGTACTTC. Translated, it gives CASTRSGSRQETQYF. The chain recombines TRBV28 with TRBJ2-5; 8 bases match TRBD2. CDR3 size: 15 residues. Germline V gene lookup returns CDR1 MDHEN and CDR2 SYDVKM. The junction had 9 bases not matched to a gene; V was cut back by 7 bases and J by 2 bases.

V gene TRBV10-2 combines with J gene TRBJ1-5; D possibly corresponds to TRBD1 (6 bases). Between the trimmed V and J ends, which lost 10 bases and 3 bases, there was a span of 19 bases. The CDR3 length is 15 residues. CDR1 WSHSY and CDR2 SAAADI come from the germline V gene. CDR3: CAKLDRTHYNQPQHF. Here the CDR3 DNA reads TGCGCCAAGTTAGACAGGACCCATTACAATCAGCCCCAGCATTTT.

The genes are TRBV5-4 and TRBJ1-2; TRBD1 matches 7 bases. The trim removed 6 bases at V and 5 bases at J, leaving 13 bases unmatched. Germline lookup yields CDR1 SGHNT and CDR2 YYREEE (reference sequence). There are 15 residues in the CDR3. The CDR3 DNA sequence: TGTGCCAGCAACCCGTCCGGGACAGACAAATATGGCTACACCTTC. Translation gives CASNPSGTDKYGYTF.

The gene calls are TRBV2 and TRBJ1-5, with 10 bases fitting TRBD1. J was trimmed by 2 bases and V by 6 bases; bases with no gene match: 1. This CDR3 contains 14 residues. Looked up from germline, CDR1 is SNHLY and CDR2 is FYNNEI. CDR3 nucleotides: TGTGCCAGCAGAGGGACAGGGGGCAATCAGCCCCAGCATTTT. Its protein is CASRGTGGNQPQHF.

Concerning this clone itself: Within the sample, other DNA sequences also encode this same CDR3. The CDR3 nucleotides read TGTGCCAGCAGTTATCAGGGTAACACTGAAGCTTTCTTT. Protein: CASSYQGNTEAFF. The genes are TRBV6-5 and TRBJ1-1; tentative D call: TRBD1 (5 bases). Germline V CDR1 and CDR2: MNHEY, SVGAGI. CDR3 length: 13 residues. V gave up 3 bases and J gave up 2 bases, with 7 bases separating them.

The chain joins TRBV7-9 to TRBJ2-6; 7 nucleotides agree with TRBD1. V was pared by 1 base and J by 1 base, with 4 bases of the junction left unmatched. CDR3 length: 17 amino acids. CDR1 is SEHNR and CDR2 is FQNEAQ in the germline V gene (reference sequence). This chain's CDR3 is CASSLGDRPSGANVLTF. The CDR3 bases are TGTGCCAGCAGCTTAGGGGACAGACCTTCTGGGGCCAACGTCCTGACTTTC. Variable domain in full (rest from reference TRBV7-9 and TRBJ2-6): DTGVSQNPRHKITKRGQNVTFRCDPISEHNRLYWYRQTLGQGPEFLTYFQNEAQLEKSRLLSDRFSAERPKGSFSTLEIQRTEQGDSAMYLCASSLGDRPSGANVLTFGAGSRLTVL.

The genes are TRBV29-1 and TRBJ1-1; D may be TRBD1 (6 bases). This CDR3 spans 12 amino acids. The germline gives CDR1 SQVTM, CDR2 ANQGSEA. V was pared by 6 bases and J by 6 bases, with 14 bases between. The CDR3 DNA sequence: TGCAGCGTCACCCCAGGGGACGCTGAAGCTTTCTTT. Its protein product is CSVTPGDAEAFF.

This rearrangement joins TRBV29-1 to TRBJ2-1; 7 bases line up with TRBD2. The CDR3 loop spans 18 amino acids. V shed 0 bases, J shed 3 bases, and the junction held 14 bases outside the gene matches. Germline CDR1 reads SQVTM; CDR2 reads ANQGSEA. CDR3 sequence (DNA): TGCAGCGTTGAAGATCGTGCGGGCGGGAGTGGGGTCTACAATGAGCAGTTCTTC. Translating gives CSVEDRAGGSGVYNEQFF.

CDR3 loop: CASSPQNFYSNQPQHF. The CDR3 bases are TGTGCCAGCAGTCCACAGAACTTCTATAGCAATCAGCCCCAGCATTTT. The chain uses TRBV27 and TRBJ1-5; D uncertain. V lost 5 bases to trimming and J lost 0 bases, with 14 bases between them. Germline values: CDR1 MNHEY, CDR2 SMNVEV (reference sequence). This CDR3 has 16 amino acids.

The rearrangement links TRBV19 to TRBJ2-6, with D uncertain. This CDR3 is built from 18 residues. Germline assignment: CDR1 LNHDA and CDR2 SQIVND (reference sequence). The V gene lost 1 base and the J gene lost 0 bases, with 13 bases spanning the gap. The CDR3 DNA follows: TGTGCCAGTAGTATAGTTGGGCAAGGATCCTCTGGGGCCAACGTCCTGACTTTC. Translated: CASSIVGQGSSGANVLTF. Drawing the rest from reference TRBV19 and TRBJ2-6, the complete variable domain is DGGITQSPKYLFRKEGQNVTLSCEQNLNHDAMYWYRQDPGQGLRLIYYSQIVNDFQKGDIAEGYSVSREKKESFPLTVTSAQKNPTAFYLCASSIVGQGSSGANVLTFGAGSRLTVL.

This clone is a singleton in its sample. The chain joins TRBV3-1 (or the pseudogene TRBV3-2) to TRBJ2-5; TRBD1 matches at 10 bases. CDR1 and CDR2 (germline): LGHDT, YNNKEL (reference sequence). The CDR3 loop spans 15 amino acids. V lost 9 bases, J lost 4 bases, and 11 bases stayed unmatched. In DNA, the CDR3 is TGTGCCAGTGGACCGGGACAGGGGTTTTCAGAGACCCAGTACTTC. This encodes CASGPGQGFSETQYF.

This chain connects TRBV29-1 to TRBJ2-7, with TRBD1 identical over 10 bases. The V and J ends lost 5 bases and 1 base, in that order; junction bases with no gene match: 2. Germline CDR1 is SQVTM and CDR2 is ANQGSEA. The CDR3 runs to 13 residues. The CDR3 region has the DNA TGCAGCGTTAGACAGGGGGCATCCTACGAGCAGTACTTC. Protein: CSVRQGASYEQYF.

This clone is a singleton in its sample. As DNA, the CDR3 is TGCGCCAGCAGCTTGGGGGACAGGGGTTTATACTATGGCTACACCTTC. This sequence encodes CASSLGDRGLYYGYTF. The chain has TRBV5-1 and TRBJ1-2; TRBD1 aligns across 10 bases. Germline lookup yields CDR1 SGHRS and CDR2 YFSETQ. V lost 0 bases and J lost 3; bases outside the gene matches: 5. The CDR3 sequence is 16 residues long.

The V call is TRBV7-2, the J call TRBJ2-1, with 12 nucleotides matching TRBD2. This CDR3 region has 17 residues. V lost 5 bases and J lost 3; bases outside the gene matches: 8. Germline-derived CDR1 and CDR2 are SGHTA and FQGNSA. The CDR3 loop is CASSARTSGVFYNEQFF. The CDR3 DNA sequence: TGTGCCAGCAGCGCCCGGACTAGCGGGGTGTTCTACAATGAGCAGTTCTTC.

This chain connects TRBV7-6 to TRBJ1-1, with 7 nucleotides matching TRBD1. Looked up from germline, CDR1 is SGHVS and CDR2 is FNYEAQ. This CDR3 has 15 amino acids. V shed 0 bases, J shed 3 bases, and the junction held 4 bases outside the gene matches. The CDR3 DNA is TGTGCCAGCAGCTTAGCAGGGGGCCGGGACACTGAAGCTTTCTTT. Translation: CASSLAGGRDTEAFF.

The CDR3 DNA is TGCGCCAGCAGCTTGGCCTTTAGCGAGCAGTACTTC. It codes for CASSLAFSEQYF. V usage is TRBV5-1 and J usage is TRBJ2-7; D unresolved. V gave up 0 bases and J gave up 6 bases, with 7 bases separating them. The CDR3 is 12 residues long. The germline V gene encodes CDR1 SGHRS and CDR2 YFSETQ. The complete variable domain, with remaining parts taken from reference TRBV5-1 and TRBJ2-7, reads KAGVTQTPRYLIKTRGQQVTLSCSPISGHRSVSWYQQTPGQGLQFLFEYFSETQRNKGNFPGRFSGRQFSNSRSEMNVSTLELGDSALYLCASSLAFSEQYFGPGTRLTVT.

This clone showed up many times. The chain has TRBV6-1 and TRBJ1-5; D remains unclear. Germline V gene sequence: CDR1 MNHNS, CDR2 SASEGT. Trimming stripped 0 bases from V and 6 bases from J, with 12 bases between. The CDR3 runs to 15 residues. CDR3 sequence (DNA): TGTGCCAGCAGTGAAGCGGTGGGCTTGGGTCAGCCCCAGCATTTT. Translating it yields CASSEAVGLGQPQHF.

The V gene is TRBV19, the J gene TRBJ2-1; a possible D gene is TRBD2 (5 bases). Per the germline V gene, CDR1 is LNHDA and CDR2 is SQIVND (reference sequence). V lost 8 bases, J lost 5 bases, and 16 bases lay in between. The CDR3 sequence is 14 residues long. CDR3 DNA: TGTGCCAGTTCCCCAGCGGACCCCCACAATGAGCAGTTCTTC. Amino acids: CASSPADPHNEQFF.

The V and J genes are TRBV9 and TRBJ1-5; the match to TRBD1 covers 9 bases. Germline V gene lookup returns CDR1 SGDLS and CDR2 YYNGEE. Losses at the gene ends were 4 bases for V and 4 bases for J; bases not matched to a gene: 3. This CDR3 has 14 amino acids. Written as DNA, the CDR3 is TGTGCCAGCAGCTCCGGACAGGGGAATCAGCCCCAGCATTTT. The encoded protein is CASSSGQGNQPQHF.

The CDR3 DNA follows: TGTGCCAGCAGTTACCAGTACGGACAGGGGTTTGAGACCCAGTACTTC. This encodes CASSYQYGQGFETQYF. This chain connects TRBV6-5 to TRBJ2-5, with TRBD1 identical over 9 bases. V gave up 2 bases and J gave up 5 bases; unmatched junction bases: 9. The CDR3 runs to 16 residues. Germline lookup yields CDR1 MNHEY and CDR2 SVGAGI.

This clone was counted once. V and J are TRBV6-2 or TRBV6-3 and TRBJ2-3; perhaps TRBD2 as D (5 bases). Trimming cost V 5 bases and J 7 bases, with 7 bases left between them. The CDR3 contains 11 residues. CDR1 and CDR2 (germline): MNHEY, SVGEGT. The CDR3 sequence is CASSHGNTQYF. In DNA, the CDR3 is TGTGCCAGCAGTCACGGGAATACGCAGTATTTT.

In its sample, this clone was seen a few times. The chain carries TRBV28 and TRBJ2-4, with D possibly matching TRBD2 (5 bases). This CDR3 has 15 amino acids. Germline CDR1 and CDR2: MDHEN and SYDVKM. Trimming pared 7 bases from V and 9 bases from J, leaving 22 bases between. The CDR3 protein is CASNTPTPPRGIQYF. CDR3 nucleotide sequence: TGTGCCAGCAATACCCCCACCCCCCCTCGGGGCATTCAGTACTTC.

This sequence joins TRBV7-3 and TRBJ2-3; perhaps TRBD2 as D (5 bases). There are 16 residues in the CDR3. Per the germline V gene, CDR1 is SGHTA and CDR2 is FQGTGA. Trimming cost V 4 bases and J 6 bases, with 20 bases left between them. The DNA of the CDR3 is TGTGCCAGCAGCTCAGTTGGGCAGCGGCACAATGATACGCAGTATTTT. It codes for CASSSVGQRHNDTQYF.